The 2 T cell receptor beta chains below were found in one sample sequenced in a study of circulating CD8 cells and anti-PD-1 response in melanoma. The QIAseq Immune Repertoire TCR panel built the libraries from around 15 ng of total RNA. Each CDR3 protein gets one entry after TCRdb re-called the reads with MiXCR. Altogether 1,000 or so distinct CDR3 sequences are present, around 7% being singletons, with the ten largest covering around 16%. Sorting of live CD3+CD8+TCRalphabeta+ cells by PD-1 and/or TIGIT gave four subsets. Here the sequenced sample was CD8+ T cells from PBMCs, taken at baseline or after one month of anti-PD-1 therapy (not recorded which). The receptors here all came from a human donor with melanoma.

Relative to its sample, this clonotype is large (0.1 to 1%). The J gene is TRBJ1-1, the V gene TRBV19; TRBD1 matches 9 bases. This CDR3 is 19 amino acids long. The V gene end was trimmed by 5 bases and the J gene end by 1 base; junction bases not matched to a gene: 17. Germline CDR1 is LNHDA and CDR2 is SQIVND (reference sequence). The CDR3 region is CASSPHPWDRVRGNTEAFF. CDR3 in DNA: TGTGCCAGTAGTCCACATCCGTGGGACAGGGTTCGGGGGAACACTGAAGCTTTCTTT. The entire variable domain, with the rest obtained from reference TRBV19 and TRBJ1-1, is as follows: DGGITQSPKYLFRKEGQNVTLSCEQNLNHDAMYWYRQDPGQGLRLIYYSQIVNDFQKGDIAEGYSVSREKKESFPLTVTSAQKNPTAFYLCASSPHPWDRVRGNTEAFFGQGTRLTVV.

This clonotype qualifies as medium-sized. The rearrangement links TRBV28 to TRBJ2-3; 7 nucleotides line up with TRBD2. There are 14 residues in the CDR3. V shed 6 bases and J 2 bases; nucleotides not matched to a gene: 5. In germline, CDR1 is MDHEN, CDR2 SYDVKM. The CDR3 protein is CASRPGTNTDTQYF. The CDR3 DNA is TGTGCCAGCAGACCGGGGACTAACACAGATACGCAGTATTTT. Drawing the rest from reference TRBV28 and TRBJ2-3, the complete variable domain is DVKVTQSSRYLVKRTGEKVFLECVQDMDHENMFWYRQDPGLGLRLIYFSYDVKMKEKGDIPEGYSVSREKKERFSLILESASTNQTSMYLCASRPGTNTDTQYFGPGTRLTVL.